Shown below are 4 T cell receptor beta chains from a single sample sequenced in a study of blood T cell repertoires in COVID-19. The table came from immunoSEQ multiplex PCR; TCRdb's copy has only in-frame clones and leaves some out. The table shows roughly 220,000 clones, with 75% to 85% occurring only once. Material for sequencing was peripheral blood. Receptors originate from a woman at least 80 years old with COVID-19, enrolled during active disease.

The V and J genes are TRBV10-3 and TRBJ1-6; D is uncertain. The CDR3 is made up of 14 amino acids. Germline V gene data show CDR1 as ENHRY and CDR2 as SYGVKD. Trimming shortened V by 4 bases and J by 5 bases, and 9 bases separated the two germline ends. This chain's CDR3 is CAISVGENNSPLHF. The CDR3 DNA reads TGTGCCATCAGTGTTGGGGAGAATAATTCACCCCTCCACTTT.

The rearrangement joins TRBV28 to TRBJ1-1; D perhaps matches TRBD1 (5 bases). Germline V lookup: CDR1 MDHEN, CDR2 SYDVKM. Trimming shortened V by 4 bases and J by 4 bases, and 10 bases separated the two germline ends. The CDR3 length is 13 residues. CDR3 loop: CASSSPGGTEAFF. CDR3 DNA sequence: TGTGCCAGCAGTTCCCCGGGGGGCACTGAAGCTTTCTTT.

The rearrangement links TRBV24-1 to TRBJ1-2, with a weak D call TRBD1 (6 bases). The CDR3 is 13 amino acids. Germline V gene sequence: CDR1 KGHDR, CDR2 SFDVKD. Trimming removed 6 bases from V and 7 bases from J, with 14 bases in between. This CDR3 reads CATSRGADFGYTF. For the CDR3, the DNA is TGTGCCACCAGTCGGGGGGCGGACTTTGGCTACACCTTC.

This clone was observed once. This sample includes further DNA sequences coding for the same CDR3. V usage is TRBV25-1 and J usage is TRBJ1-2; the D is unclear. Looked up from germline, CDR1 is MGHDK and CDR2 is SYGVNS. The CDR3 totals 11 residues. Trimming took 3 bases from V and 8 from J, leaving 7 bases between them. In DNA, the CDR3 is TGTGCCAGCAGTGACGGGAGGGGCTACACCTTC. Its protein is CASSDGRGYTF.